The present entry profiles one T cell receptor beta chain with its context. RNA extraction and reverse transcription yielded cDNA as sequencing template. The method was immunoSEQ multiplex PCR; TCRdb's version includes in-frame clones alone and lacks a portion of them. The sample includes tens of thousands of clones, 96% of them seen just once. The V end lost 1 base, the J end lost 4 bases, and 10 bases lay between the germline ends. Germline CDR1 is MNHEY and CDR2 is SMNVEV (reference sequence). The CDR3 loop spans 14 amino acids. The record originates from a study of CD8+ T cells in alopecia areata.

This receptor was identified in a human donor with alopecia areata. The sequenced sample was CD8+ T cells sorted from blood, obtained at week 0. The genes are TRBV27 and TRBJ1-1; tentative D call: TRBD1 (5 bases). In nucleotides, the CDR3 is TGTGCCAGCAGTTTATTGGGGGTGGGCACTGAAGCTTTCTTT. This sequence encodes CASSLLGVGTEAFF.